This record covers a single T cell receptor beta chain. What antigen it recognizes has not been identified. The input lacks base qualities; no much larger clone sits a single base away. The entry originates in a study of Tregs in tolerant kidney transplant recipients (dated by TCRdb to the late 2010s). For the wider study: TCRbeta sequencing was used in the study to identify donor-specific regulatory T cells before combined kidney and bone marrow transplantation, and the identified cells were then tracked after transplant. In a few healthy controls, several methods of expanding Tregs specific for an allogeneic donor were compared by TCRbeta repertoire sequencing.

Broader findings and caveats from the paper: Although technical replication error seemed to be minimal, the question of biological reproducibility was not addressed directly. Because the study included only a small number of patients, the results must be confirmed in larger populations and under other immunosuppression protocols. Expanding Tregs with activated donor B cells appeared to identify the most biologically relevant and donor-specific TCRbeta repertoire.

According to the germline V gene, CDR1 reads SGHTA and CDR2 reads FQGTGA. V sheds 4 bases and J sheds 0 bases, leaving 10 bases between their ends. Including cysteine and phenylalanine, the CDR3 has 16 amino acids. The kept DNA is CDR3 alone, 48 bases in frame from the first base. For TCRbeta CDR3 sequencing, genomic DNA was extracted from sorted cells using the QIAGEN DNeasy Blood and Tissue Kit. High-throughput TCRbeta CDR3 sequencing, including PCR amplification with bias correction and internal controls, was performed commercially through immunoSEQ. The authors' analysis ran thus. Unique productive TCRbeta sequences were defined by CDR3 nucleotide sequence when primers matched and otherwise by CDR3 amino acid sequence together with Vbeta and Jbeta genes. As a correction for sorting error, sequences shared between sorted populations at a frequency ratio of 2:1 or less were discarded, and the remaining shared sequences were assigned to the higher population. A sequence counted as donor-reactive if, in CFSE-low cells, the sequence had a frequency of at least 0.01% and was expanded at least 5-fold compared with unstimulated cells. Repertoire divergence was quantified by Jensen-Shannon divergence calculated from the top 100 TCRbeta sequences ranked by frequency. For any sample with multiple sequencing runs, sorting error was corrected in each run separately before the runs were pooled. TCRdb limited this immuneACCESS table to in-frame rearrangements with V and J called. A share of clones is missing; checked studies link under half to unresolved V genes, and the rest is unexplained. That table supplies the V and J calls and clone size; D and trimming were determined from the DNA. The table for this sample lists some 110,000 clones; around 94% of them were counted only once. Around 0.6% of the sample is taken by the ten largest.

Thawed PBMCs were FACS-sorted into unstimulated Tregs (CD4+CD25+CD127-), CD4+ non-Tregs (CD4+CD25-), CD4 cells and CD8 cells. Blood from healthy controls was obtained either as purchased buffy coats or from healthy volunteers. Healthy control blood was processed to PBMCs with a Ficoll density gradient and then cryopreserved, whereas patient PBMCs were collected both before and after transplant. Sequenced material: CD4+ T cells from blood. The receptor was isolated from a human donor in good health. The chain couples TRBV7-3 to TRBJ2-6; a tentative D match to TRBD2 spans 6 bases. CDR3 region: CASSSTGGSGANVLTF. The nucleotide sequence reads TGTGCCAGCAGCTCCACCGGGGGCTCTGGGGCCAACGTCCTGACTTTC.